These T cell receptor beta chains were read from a single sample in a study of radiation and T cells in renal cell carcinoma. Using immunoSEQ multiplex PCR, the repertoire was profiled, and TCRdb retains in-frame clones only, with some absent. The sample shows more than 60,000 clones, 75% to 90% of them seen only once. The sample consisted of blood, taken from a patient whose treatment included radiotherapy and nephrectomy. The receptors here all came from a woman aged 60-70 years with renal cell carcinoma. CDR3s include the opening cysteine and the closing phenylalanine or tryptophan. A D gene is named only where the DNA matches it firmly. Rows give clone size only sometimes, using once, few, many, or a class for an expanded clone.

d_call j_call v_call clone_size cdr3_aa cdr3_nt
- TRBJ2-3 TRBV9 - CASGGHTDTQYF TGTGCCAGCGGGGGGCACACAGATACGCAGTATTTT
- TRBJ2-5 TRBV2 - CASTPGQRETQYF TGTGCCAGCACCCCGGGTCAGCGGGAGACCCAGTACTTC
TRBD1 TRBJ1-4 TRBV10-3 - CAISESPGQGAEKLFF TGTGCCATCAGTGAGTCTCCGGGACAGGGGGCTGAAAAACTGTTTTTT
- TRBJ2-1 TRBV5-5 once CASSLNNEQFF TGTGCCAGCAGTCTTAACAATGAGCAGTTCTTC
TRBD1 TRBJ1-2 TRBV28 - CASSGTGGWGYTF TGTGCCAGCTCCGGGACAGGGGGTTGGGGCTACACCTTC
- TRBJ1-1 TRBV30 - CAGAFGTEAFF TGTGCGGGGGCGTTTGGGACTGAAGCTTTCTTT
TRBD1 TRBJ1-3 TRBV7-9 - CASSLGGTAIYSGNTIYF TGTGCCAGCAGCCTAGGTGGGACAGCCATTTACTCTGGAAACACCATATATTTT
TRBD1 TRBJ2-1 TRBV6-5 - CASTARGQGWNEQFF TGTGCCAGCACCGCCAGAGGACAGGGGTGGAATGAGCAGTTCTTC
TRBD2 TRBJ2-7 TRBV7-2 - CASSPRTSGRVEQYF TGTGCCAGCAGCCCAAGGACTAGCGGGAGAGTCGAGCAGTACTTC
- TRBJ2-7 TRBV7-8 - CASSLAGLSYEQYF TGTGCCAGCAGCTTAGCGGGTCTCTCCTACGAGCAGTACTTC
- TRBJ1-1 TRBV6-5 - CASIRNTEAFF TGTGCCAGCATTAGGAACACTGAAGCTTTCTTT
- TRBJ1-5 TRBV19 - CASRTGYSNQPQHF TGTGCCAGTAGGACCGGGTATAGCAATCAGCCCCAGCATTTT
- TRBJ1-3 TRBV6-5 - CASSYSIGRGRGNIYF TGTGCCAGCAGTTACTCGATAGGCAGGGGAAGGGGCAACATATATTTT
TRBD2 TRBJ2-5 TRBV5-1 - CASSLGGAGDQETQYF TGCGCCAGCAGCTTGGGTGGGGCGGGGGACCAAGAGACCCAGTACTTC
- TRBJ2-7 TRBV5-5 - CASSLAALSYEQYF TGTGCCAGCAGCCTTGCGGCGCTATCCTACGAGCAGTACTTC
- TRBJ1-2 TRBV5-1 - CASSLDTEFYGYTF TGCGCCAGCAGCTTGGACACAGAATTCTATGGCTACACCTTC
- TRBJ1-6 TRBV7-2 once CASSSQSQDSPLHF TGTGCCAGCAGCTCCCAGTCCCAGGATTCACCCCTCCACTTT